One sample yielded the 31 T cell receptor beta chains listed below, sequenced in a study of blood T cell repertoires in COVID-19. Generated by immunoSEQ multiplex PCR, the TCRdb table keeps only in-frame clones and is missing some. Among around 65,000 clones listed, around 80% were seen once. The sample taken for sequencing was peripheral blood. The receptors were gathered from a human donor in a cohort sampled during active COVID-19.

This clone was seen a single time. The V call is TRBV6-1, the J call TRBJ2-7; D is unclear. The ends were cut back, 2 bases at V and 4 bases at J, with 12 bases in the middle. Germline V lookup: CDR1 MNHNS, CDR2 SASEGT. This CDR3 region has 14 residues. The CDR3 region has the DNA TGTGCCAGCAGTGAACTAAACCTCCAATACGAGCAGTACTTC. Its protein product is CASSELNLQYEQYF.

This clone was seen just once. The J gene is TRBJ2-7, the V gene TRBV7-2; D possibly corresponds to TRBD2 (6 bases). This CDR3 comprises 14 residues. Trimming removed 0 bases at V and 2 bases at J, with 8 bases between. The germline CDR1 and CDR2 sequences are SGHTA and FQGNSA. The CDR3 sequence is CASSLAEGPYEQYF. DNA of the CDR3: TGTGCCAGCAGCTTAGCGGAGGGACCCTACGAGCAGTACTTC.

The CDR3 DNA reads as TGTGCCAGCAGTCCGGGAACTTTAGAAGCCAAAAACATTCAGTACTTC. It encodes CASSPGTLEAKNIQYF. The chain couples TRBV28 to TRBJ2-4, with a possible D match to TRBD2 (5 bases). The germline V and J ends were trimmed by 5 bases and 0 bases, with 14 bases remaining between them. Germline CDR1 is MDHEN and CDR2 is SYDVKM. This CDR3 region has 16 residues.

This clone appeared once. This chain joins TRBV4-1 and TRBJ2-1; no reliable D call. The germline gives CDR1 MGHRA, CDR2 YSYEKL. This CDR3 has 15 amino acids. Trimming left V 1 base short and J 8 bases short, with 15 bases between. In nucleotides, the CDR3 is TGCGCCAGCAGCCAAGGTCGGCCCCCAGGCTATGAGCAGTTCTTC. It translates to CASSQGRPPGYEQFF.

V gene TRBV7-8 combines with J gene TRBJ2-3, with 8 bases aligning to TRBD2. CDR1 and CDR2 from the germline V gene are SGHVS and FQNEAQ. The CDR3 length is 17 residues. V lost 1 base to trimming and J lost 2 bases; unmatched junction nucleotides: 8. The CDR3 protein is CASSLDGREDFTDTQYF. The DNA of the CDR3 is TGTGCCAGCAGCTTAGACGGGAGGGAGGATTTCACAGATACGCAGTATTTT.

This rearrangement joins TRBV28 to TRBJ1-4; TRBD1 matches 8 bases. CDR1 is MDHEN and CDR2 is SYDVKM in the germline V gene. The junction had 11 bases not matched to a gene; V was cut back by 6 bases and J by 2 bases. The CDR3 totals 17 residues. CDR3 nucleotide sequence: TGTGCCAGCAGCTCACCAGGGGGCTCGGGGACTAATGAAAAACTGTTTTTT. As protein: CASSSPGGSGTNEKLFF.

The CDR3, as DNA: TGTGCCAGCAGCTTGGTATTAGCGGGATACAATGAGCAGTTCTTC. It is translated as CASSLVLAGYNEQFF. V gene TRBV7-2 combines with J gene TRBJ2-1; 8 bases match TRBD2. The CDR3 is made up of 15 amino acids. V dropped 3 bases and J dropped 4; count of bases not matched to a gene: 5. In germline, CDR1 is SGHTA, CDR2 FQGNSA.

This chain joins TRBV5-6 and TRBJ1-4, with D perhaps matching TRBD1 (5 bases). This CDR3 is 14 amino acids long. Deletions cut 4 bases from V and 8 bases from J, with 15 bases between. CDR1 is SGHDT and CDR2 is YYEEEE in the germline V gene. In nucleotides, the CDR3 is TGTGCCAGCAGCCTACGTCAGGGTGGGGAAAAACTGTTTTTT. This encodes CASSLRQGGEKLFF.

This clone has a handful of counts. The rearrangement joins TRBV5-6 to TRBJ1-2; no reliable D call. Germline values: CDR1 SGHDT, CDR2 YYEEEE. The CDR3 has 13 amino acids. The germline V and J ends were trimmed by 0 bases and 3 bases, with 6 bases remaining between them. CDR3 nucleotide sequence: TGTGCCAGCAGCTTGGGGGCTGACTATGGCTACACCTTC. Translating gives CASSLGADYGYTF. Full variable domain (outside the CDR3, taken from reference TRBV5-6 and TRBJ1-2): DAGVTQSPTHLIKTRGQQVTLRCSPKSGHDTVSWYQQALGQGPQFIFQYYEEEERQRGNFPDRFSGHQFPNYSSELNVNALLLGDSALYLCASSLGADYGYTFGSGTRLTVV.

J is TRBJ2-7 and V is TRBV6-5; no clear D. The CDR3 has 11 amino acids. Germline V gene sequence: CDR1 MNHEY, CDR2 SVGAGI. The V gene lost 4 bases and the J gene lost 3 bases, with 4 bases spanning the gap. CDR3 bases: TGTGCCAGCAGTTCTATCTACGAGCAGTACTTC. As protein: CASSSIYEQYF.

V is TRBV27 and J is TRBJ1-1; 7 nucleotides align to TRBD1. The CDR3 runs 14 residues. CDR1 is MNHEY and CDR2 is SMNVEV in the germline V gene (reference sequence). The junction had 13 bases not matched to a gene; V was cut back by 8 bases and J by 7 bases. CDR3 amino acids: CASGMLDRAGEAFF. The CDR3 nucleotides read TGTGCCAGCGGAATGCTTGACAGGGCCGGTGAAGCTTTCTTT.

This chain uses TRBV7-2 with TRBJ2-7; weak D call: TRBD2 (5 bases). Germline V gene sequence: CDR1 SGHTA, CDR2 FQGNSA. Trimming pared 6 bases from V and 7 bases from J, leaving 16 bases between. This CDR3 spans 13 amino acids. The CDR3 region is CASSLPMTGEQYF. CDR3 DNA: TGTGCCAGCAGTTTACCCATGACGGGAGAGCAGTACTTC.

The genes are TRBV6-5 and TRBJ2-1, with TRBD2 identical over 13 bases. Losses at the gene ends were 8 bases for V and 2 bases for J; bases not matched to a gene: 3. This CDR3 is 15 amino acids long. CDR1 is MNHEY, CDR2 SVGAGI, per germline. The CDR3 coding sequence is TGTGCCAGCCTCGGGACTAGCGGGACCTACAATGAGCAGTTCTTC. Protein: CASLGTSGTYNEQFF.

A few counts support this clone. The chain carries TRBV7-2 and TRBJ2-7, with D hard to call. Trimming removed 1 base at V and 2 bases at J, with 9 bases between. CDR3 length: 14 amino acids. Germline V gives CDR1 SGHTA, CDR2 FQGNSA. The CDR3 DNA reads TGTGCCAGCAGCTTAGGGTCAACTACCTACGAGCAGTACTTC. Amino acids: CASSLGSTTYEQYF. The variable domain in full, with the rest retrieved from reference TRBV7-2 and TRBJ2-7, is GAGVSQSPSNKVTEKGKDVELRCDPISGHTALYWYRQSLGQGLEFLIYFQGNSAPDKSGLPSDRFSAERTGGSVSTLTIQRTQQEDSAVYLCASSLGSTTYEQYFGPGTRLTVT.

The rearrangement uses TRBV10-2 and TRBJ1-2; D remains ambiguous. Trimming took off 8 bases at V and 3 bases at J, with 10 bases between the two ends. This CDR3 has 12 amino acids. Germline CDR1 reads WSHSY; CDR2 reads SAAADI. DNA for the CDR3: TGCGCCAGCGAGGACGGGGACTATGGCTACACCTTC. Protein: CASEDGDYGYTF.

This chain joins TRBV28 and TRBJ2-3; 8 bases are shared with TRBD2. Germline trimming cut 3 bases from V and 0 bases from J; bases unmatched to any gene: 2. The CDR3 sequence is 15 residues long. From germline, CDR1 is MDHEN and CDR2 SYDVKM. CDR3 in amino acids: CASSLSGGSTDTQYF. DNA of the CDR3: TGTGCCAGCAGTTTGAGCGGGGGCAGCACAGATACGCAGTATTTT.

The CDR3 is CAISDRMNQPQHF. As DNA, the CDR3 is TGTGCCATCAGTGACAGAATGAATCAGCCCCAGCATTTT. The chain employs TRBV10-3 and TRBJ1-5, with unresolved D. Between the trimmed V and J ends, which lost 3 bases and 4 bases, there was a span of 7 bases. CDR1 is ENHRY, CDR2 SYGVKD, per germline. The CDR3 is 13 amino acids.

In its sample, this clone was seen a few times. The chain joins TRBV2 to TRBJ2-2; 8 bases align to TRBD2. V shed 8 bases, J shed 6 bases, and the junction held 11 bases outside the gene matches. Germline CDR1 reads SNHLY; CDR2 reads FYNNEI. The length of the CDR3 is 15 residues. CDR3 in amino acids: CASRGLAGKAGELFF. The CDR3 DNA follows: TGTGCCAGCCGGGGTTTAGCGGGAAAGGCCGGGGAGCTGTTTTTT.

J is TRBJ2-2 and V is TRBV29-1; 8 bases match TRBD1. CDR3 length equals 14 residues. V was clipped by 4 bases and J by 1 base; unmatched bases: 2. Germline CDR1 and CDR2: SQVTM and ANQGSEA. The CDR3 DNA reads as TGCAGCGTTGCCGGACAGGGGAACACCGGGGAGCTGTTTTTT. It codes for CSVAGQGNTGELFF.

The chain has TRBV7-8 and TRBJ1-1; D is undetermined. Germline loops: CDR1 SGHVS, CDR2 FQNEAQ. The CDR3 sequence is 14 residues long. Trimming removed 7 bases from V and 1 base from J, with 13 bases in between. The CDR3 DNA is TGTGCCAGCAAGCACTCTACAGAGAACACTGAAGCTTTCTTT. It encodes CASKHSTENTEAFF.

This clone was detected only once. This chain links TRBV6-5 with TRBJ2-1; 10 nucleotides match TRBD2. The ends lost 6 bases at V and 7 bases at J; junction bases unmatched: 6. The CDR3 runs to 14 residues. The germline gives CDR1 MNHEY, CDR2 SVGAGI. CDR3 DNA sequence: TGTGCCAGCAGCTCGGCGACTAGCGGGAATGAGCAGTTCTTC. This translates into CASSSATSGNEQFF.

CDR3 sequence (DNA): TGTGCCAGCAGTTACCGGTGGAATGAGCAGTTCTTC. This gives the protein CASSYRWNEQFF. This chain uses TRBV6-2 or TRBV6-3 with TRBJ2-1; no clear D. V lost 2 bases to trimming and J lost 7 bases, with 6 bases between them. Germline V gene lookup returns CDR1 MNHEY and CDR2 SVGEGT. This CDR3 region has 12 residues.

This chain's CDR3 is CASSFGREMYF. In DNA form, the CDR3 reads TGCGCCAGCAGCTTCGGGCGGGAGATGTATTTT. V usage is TRBV5-1 and J usage is TRBJ2-3, with TRBD2 identical over 7 bases. V lost 2 bases, J lost 14 bases, and 5 bases stayed unmatched. In germline, CDR1 is SGHRS, CDR2 YFSETQ. This CDR3 has 11 amino acids.

CDR3 sequence: CASSYQAQPGGELFF. Here the CDR3 DNA reads TGTGCCAGCAGTTACCAAGCACAGCCCGGCGGGGAGCTGTTTTTT. The chain uses TRBV6-5 and TRBJ2-2; D not certain. The CDR3 length is 15 residues. V gave up 2 bases and J gave up 7 bases, with 14 bases separating them. Germline CDR1 is MNHEY and CDR2 is SVGAGI.

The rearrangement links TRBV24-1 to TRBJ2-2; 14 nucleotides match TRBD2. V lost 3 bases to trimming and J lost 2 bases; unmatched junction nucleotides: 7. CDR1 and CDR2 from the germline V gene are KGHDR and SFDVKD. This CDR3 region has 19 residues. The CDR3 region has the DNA TGTGCCACCAGTGATAGTGGACTAGCGGGAGGTCTTAACACCGGGGAGCTGTTTTTT. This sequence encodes CATSDSGLAGGLNTGELFF.

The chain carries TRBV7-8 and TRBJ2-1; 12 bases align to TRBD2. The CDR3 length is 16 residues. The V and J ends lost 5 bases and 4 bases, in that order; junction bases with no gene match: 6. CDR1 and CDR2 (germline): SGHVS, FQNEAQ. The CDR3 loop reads CASSLGLAGSYNEQFF. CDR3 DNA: TGTGCCAGCAGCCTTGGACTAGCGGGATCATACAATGAGCAGTTCTTC.

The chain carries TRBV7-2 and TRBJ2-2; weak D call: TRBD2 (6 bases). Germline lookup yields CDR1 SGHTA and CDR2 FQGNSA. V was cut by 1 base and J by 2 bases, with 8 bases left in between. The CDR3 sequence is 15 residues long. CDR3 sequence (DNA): TGTGCCAGCAGCTTAGGGGGGACTAACACCGGGGAGCTGTTTTTT. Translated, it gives CASSLGGTNTGELFF. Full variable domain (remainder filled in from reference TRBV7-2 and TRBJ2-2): GAGVSQSPSNKVTEKGKDVELRCDPISGHTALYWYRQSLGQGLEFLIYFQGNSAPDKSGLPSDRFSAERTGGSVSTLTIQRTQQEDSAVYLCASSLGGTNTGELFFGEGSRLTVL.

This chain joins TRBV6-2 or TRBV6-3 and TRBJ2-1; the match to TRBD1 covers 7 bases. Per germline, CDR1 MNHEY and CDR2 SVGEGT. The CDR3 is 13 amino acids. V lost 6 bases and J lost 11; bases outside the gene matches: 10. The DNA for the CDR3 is TGTGCCAGCAGCCAACCGGGACAGAATAAGCAGTTCTTC. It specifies CASSQPGQNKQFF.

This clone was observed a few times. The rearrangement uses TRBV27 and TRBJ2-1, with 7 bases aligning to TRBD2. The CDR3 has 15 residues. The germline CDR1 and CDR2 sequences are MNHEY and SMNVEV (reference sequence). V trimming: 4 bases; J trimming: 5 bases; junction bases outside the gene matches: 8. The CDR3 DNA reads TGTGCCAGCAGTTGGACCGGGACTACCAACAATGAGCAGTTCTTC. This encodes CASSWTGTTNNEQFF.

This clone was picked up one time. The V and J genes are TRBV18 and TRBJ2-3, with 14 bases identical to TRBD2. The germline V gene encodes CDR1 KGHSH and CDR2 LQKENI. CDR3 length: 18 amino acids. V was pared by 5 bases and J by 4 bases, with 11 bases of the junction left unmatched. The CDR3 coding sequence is TGTGCCAGCTCATCTACGACAGGGACTAGCGGGAGTGCAGATACGCAGTATTTT. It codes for CASSSTTGTSGSADTQYF.

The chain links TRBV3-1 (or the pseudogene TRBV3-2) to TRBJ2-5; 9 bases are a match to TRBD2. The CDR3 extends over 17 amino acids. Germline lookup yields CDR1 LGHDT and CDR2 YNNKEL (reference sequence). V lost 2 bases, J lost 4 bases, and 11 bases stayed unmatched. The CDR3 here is CASSQRGGGRAGETQYF. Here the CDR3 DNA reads TGTGCCAGCAGCCAACGGGGTGGCGGGAGGGCCGGAGAGACCCAGTACTTC.